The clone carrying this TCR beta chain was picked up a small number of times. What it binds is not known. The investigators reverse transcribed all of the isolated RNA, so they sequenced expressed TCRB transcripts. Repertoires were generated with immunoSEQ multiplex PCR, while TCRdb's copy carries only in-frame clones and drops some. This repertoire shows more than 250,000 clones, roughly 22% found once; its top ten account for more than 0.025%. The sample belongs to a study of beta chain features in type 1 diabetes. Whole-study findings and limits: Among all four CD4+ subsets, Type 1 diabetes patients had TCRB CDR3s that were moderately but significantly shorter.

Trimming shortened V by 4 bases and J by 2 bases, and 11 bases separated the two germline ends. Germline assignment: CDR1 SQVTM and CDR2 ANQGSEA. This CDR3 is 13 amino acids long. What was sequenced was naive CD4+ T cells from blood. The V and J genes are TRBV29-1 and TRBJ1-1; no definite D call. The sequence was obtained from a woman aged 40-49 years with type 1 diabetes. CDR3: CSVGAGPNTEAFF. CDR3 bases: TGCAGCGTTGGTGCAGGCCCCAACACTGAAGCTTTCTTT.